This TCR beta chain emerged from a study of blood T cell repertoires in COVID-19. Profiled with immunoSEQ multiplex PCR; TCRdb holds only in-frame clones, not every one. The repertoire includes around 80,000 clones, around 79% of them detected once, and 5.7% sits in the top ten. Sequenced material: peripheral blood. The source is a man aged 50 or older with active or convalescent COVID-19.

CDR3 in DNA: TGTGCCAGCAGCCCGAAGACAGCTAACTATGGCTACACCTTC. Translation: CASSPKTANYGYTF. The V gene is TRBV7-2, the J gene TRBJ1-2, with D perhaps matching TRBD1 (5 bases). This CDR3 has 14 residues. Germline V gene lookup returns CDR1 SGHTA and CDR2 FQGNSA. Trimming stripped 5 bases from V and 0 bases from J, with 10 bases between.